Included here is one T cell receptor (beta chain) sequence, with context. As yet, its antigen is unknown. This record belongs to a study of shared clonotypes between healthy human individuals. The naive CD8 fraction comprised CD45RO-negative cells positively selected for CCR7 and excluded terminally differentiated effector memory CD45RA+ cells. Some 30,000 T cell genomes, or around 200 ng DNA, went into the sorted-subset replicate PCRs. Data came from immunoSEQ multiplex PCR; TCRdb stores just in-frame clones and leaves some out. The sample includes about 680,000 clones, roughly 94% of them seen just once. Study-level findings and limits: Limitation of the genetic and exposure-history diversity represented came from the few donors.

Deletions cut 4 bases from V and 1 base from J, with 8 bases between. This CDR3 has 13 residues. Germline values: CDR1 MNHEY, CDR2 SVGAGI. The origin of this receptor is a man in his thirties or forties in good health. Sequenced: naive CD8+ T cells sorted from blood. The gene calls are TRBV6-5 and TRBJ2-7; D is ambiguous. The DNA of the CDR3 is TGTGCCAGCAGTTTGGACGGTTCCTACGAGCAGTACTTC. Its translation: CASSLDGSYEQYF.